The clone carrying this T cell receptor beta chain was seen a single time. This specimen comes from a study of blood T cell repertoires in COVID-19. Overall study: Acute-phase and convalescent COVID-19 samples originated in the United States, Italy and Spain.

Residents of approximately 25 US areas, aged about 18 to 89 years, made up the participants. Assignments of participants to cohorts depended upon their own reported clinical history. As processed by the authors: Estimates of nucleated cell counts were drawn from the amplification of reference gene primers. Profiling relied on immunoSEQ multiplex PCR, and the TCRdb table lists in-frame clones only, not all of them. V and J calls and clone size are given by that table; D and trimming were obtained from the DNA. The table has hundreds of thousands of clones, 88% seen once. This CDR3 spans 15 amino acids. Germline trimming cut 6 bases from V and 5 bases from J; bases unmatched to any gene: 8. Germline CDR1 and CDR2: KGHSH and LQKENI.

The chain couples TRBV18 to TRBJ2-3; 10 nucleotides agree with TRBD1. This receptor was taken from a woman aged 45-65 years with acute COVID-19. The specimen sequenced was PBMCs or T cells enriched from blood (not recorded which). The CDR3 sequence is CASSPGTGVRDTQYF. The CDR3 coding sequence is TGTGCCAGCTCCCCCGGGACAGGGGTTCGAGATACGCAGTATTTT.